A selection of T cell receptor beta chains follows, all from one sample in a study of cytomegalovirus exposure and HLA in healthy donors. Measured with immunoSEQ multiplex PCR; TCRdb has only the in-frame clones, and not every one. The sample includes about 200,000 clones, about 80% seen only once; the top ten take 1.8%. The sample was PBMCs. These receptors originate from a male donor in good health and CMV-seronegative. The CDR3 runs from the conserved cysteine through the conserved F or W. Fields, in order: clone size, V gene, J gene, D gene, CDR3 protein, CDR3 DNA. D genes are given only for firm matches. Clone size is shown for a subset of rows, as once, few, many or a class of expanded clone.

few	TRBV6-5	TRBJ2-7	TRBD2	CASSGRGVSYEQYF	TGTGCCAGCAGTGGACGGGGGGTCTCCTACGAGCAGTACTTC
.	TRBV28	TRBJ2-3	.	CASSLPLGGGTDTQYF	TGTGCCAGCAGTTTACCCCTCGGGGGAGGCACAGATACGCAGTATTTT
few	TRBV5-4	TRBJ2-7	TRBD2	CASSLELAGVDEQYF	TGTGCCAGCAGCTTGGAACTAGCGGGAGTCGACGAGCAGTACTTC
.	TRBV18	TRBJ2-3	.	CASSPPTGHTQYF	TGTGCCAGCTCACCACCGACAGGCCATACGCAGTATTTT
.	TRBV18	TRBJ1-4	.	CASSHTATNEKLFF	TGTGCCAGCTCACACACCGCAACTAATGAAAAACTGTTTTTT
.	TRBV9	TRBJ2-1	TRBD1	CASSPGRGTGYNEQFF	TGTGCCAGCAGCCCCGGAAGAGGGACAGGGTACAATGAGCAGTTCTTC
.	TRBV4-1	TRBJ2-3	TRBD2	CASSHGTSGGTDTQYF	TGCGCCAGCAGCCACGGGACTAGCGGAGGCACAGATACGCAGTATTTT
.	TRBV1	TRBJ2-5	.	CTSSQEWRTSGRQETQYF	TGCACCAGCAGCCAAGAATGGAGGACTAGCGGGAGACAAGAGACCCAGTACTTC
once	TRBV7-3	TRBJ1-1	TRBD1	CASSNPGQLNTEAFF	TGTGCCAGCAGCAACCCGGGACAGTTGAACACTGAAGCTTTCTTT
.	TRBV6-5	TRBJ1-1	.	CASTRGAAFF	TGTGCCAGCACCAGGGGAGCAGCTTTCTTT
.	TRBV6-8	TRBJ2-1	.	CASSYSKIERSYNEQFF	TGTGCCAGCAGTTACTCGAAGATCGAGCGCTCCTACAATGAGCAGTTCTTC
.	TRBV5-1	TRBJ1-2	.	CASSQQGTNYGYTF	TGCGCCAGCAGCCAACAGGGAACTAACTATGGCTACACCTTC
.	TRBV10-3	TRBJ2-2	TRBD1	CAIKTGVGTGELFF	TGTGCCATTAAGACAGGGGTTGGCACCGGGGAGCTGTTTTTT
.	TRBV30	TRBJ1-4	.	CAWHQRARSEKLFF	TGTGCCTGGCATCAACGAGCCCGGAGTGAAAAACTGTTTTTT
few	TRBV19	TRBJ2-7	TRBD2	CASSPGTTRYEQYF	TGTGCCAGTAGCCCCGGGACTACCCGCTACGAGCAGTACTTC
.	TRBV5-6	TRBJ2-7	.	CASRGGRPEQYF	TGTGCCAGCAGGGGCGGGCGGCCCGAGCAGTACTTC
.	TRBV19	TRBJ2-5	TRBD1	CASSPDRGKGETQYF	TGTGCCAGTAGTCCGGACAGGGGAAAAGGGGAGACCCAGTACTTC